A single sample is the source of the 27 T cell receptor beta chains below, sequenced in a study of cytomegalovirus exposure and HLA in healthy donors. PCR amplification relied on 60 Vbeta primers (plus 13 Jbeta primers). Repertoires were generated with immunoSEQ multiplex PCR, while TCRdb's copy carries only in-frame clones and drops some. Of 120,000 to 150,000 clones in the sample, about 80% were seen once. Sequenced material: PBMCs. The receptors shown here come from a male donor in good health and CMV-seropositive.

The chain carries TRBV5-1 and TRBJ2-5, with 14 bases lining up with TRBD2. The CDR3 has 15 residues. CDR1 SGHRS and CDR2 YFSETQ come from the germline V gene. The V and J ends lost 4 bases and 4 bases, in that order; junction bases with no gene match: 3. CDR3 loop: CASSPGLAGVETQYF. In DNA, the CDR3 is TGCGCCAGCAGCCCGGGACTAGCGGGAGTAGAGACCCAGTACTTC.

The chain has TRBV4-1 and TRBJ1-1; 9 nucleotides line up with TRBD1. This CDR3 has 14 amino acids. V was clipped by 3 bases and J by 5 bases; unmatched bases: 4. Germline CDR1 and CDR2: MGHRA and YSYEKL. CDR3: CASSHLTGGTEAFF. DNA of the CDR3: TGCGCCAGCAGCCACCTGACAGGGGGAACTGAAGCTTTCTTT.

The rearrangement links TRBV13 to TRBJ2-7; 9 bases are shared with TRBD1. CDR3 length: 15 amino acids. Germline-derived CDR1 and CDR2 are PRHDT and FYEKMQ (reference sequence). V dropped 5 bases and J dropped 2; count of bases not matched to a gene: 7. This CDR3 reads CASSPSGQGTYEQYF. CDR3 sequence (DNA): TGTGCCAGCAGCCCCTCGGGACAGGGAACCTACGAGCAGTACTTC.

This chain links TRBV7-2 with TRBJ2-3, with TRBD2 matching over 7 bases. This CDR3 has 14 amino acids. Germline V lookup: CDR1 SGHTA, CDR2 FQGNSA. With 3 bases clipped from V and 7 bases from J, the junction kept 7 bases outside the gene matches. In DNA, the CDR3 is TGTGCCAGCAGCTTGGGTGGAGCGGGAAATACGCAGTATTTT. Protein product: CASSLGGAGNTQYF.

The CDR3 spells CASRRGQANSPLHF. DNA of the CDR3: TGTGCCAGCAGACGGGGACAGGCGAATTCACCCCTCCACTTT. V gene TRBV7-9 combines with J gene TRBJ1-6; 8 nucleotides align to TRBD1. This CDR3 region has 14 residues. Germline V gene lookup returns CDR1 SEHNR and CDR2 FQNEAQ (reference sequence). Trimming removed 6 bases from V and 7 bases from J; junction bases left unmatched: 5.

To note about this clone: The limits of the CDR3 on the DNA are not certain, so only TCRdb's listed CDR3 is given. CDR3 region: CASSFGPGINQPQHF. The V call is TRBV5-6, the J call TRBJ1-5; the table gives TRBD1 as D, unverified against the DNA. The CDR3 length is 15 residues, termini included. Germline CDR1 SGHDT, CDR2 YYEEEE.

The genes are TRBV7-2 and TRBJ1-1; D gene uncertain. Trimming left V 5 bases short and J 3 bases short, with 10 bases between. CDR3 length: 13 amino acids. Looked up from germline, CDR1 is SGHTA and CDR2 is FQGNSA. CDR3 amino acids: CASSSDGYTEAFF. CDR3 in DNA: TGTGCCAGCAGCAGCGACGGCTACACTGAAGCTTTCTTT.

This clone was observed once. The rearrangement uses TRBV27 and TRBJ1-1; possibly TRBD1 for D (5 bases). The CDR3 is 15 amino acids. Trimming took off 6 bases at V and 3 bases at J, with 17 bases between the two ends. Per the germline V gene, CDR1 is MNHEY and CDR2 is SMNVEV (reference sequence). CDR3 DNA: TGTGCCAGCAGACGCAAACCTGGGGGGTACACTGAAGCTTTCTTT. Amino acids: CASRRKPGGYTEAFF.

This clone was recorded a few times. The chain couples TRBV19 to TRBJ2-7; TRBD1 aligns across 10 bases. This CDR3 comprises 15 residues. Germline trimming cut 5 bases from V and 2 bases from J; bases unmatched to any gene: 6. CDR1 and CDR2 from the germline V gene are LNHDA and SQIVND (reference sequence). The CDR3 bases are TGTGCCAGTAGTGTCGGGACAGGGGAAACCTACGAGCAGTACTTC. It codes for CASSVGTGETYEQYF. The full variable domain, with the rest looked up from reference TRBV19 and TRBJ2-7, is DGGITQSPKYLFRKEGQNVTLSCEQNLNHDAMYWYRQDPGQGLRLIYYSQIVNDFQKGDIAEGYSVSREKKESFPLTVTSAQKNPTAFYLCASSVGTGETYEQYFGPGTRLTVT.

This clone was observed a single time. This chain joins TRBV9 and TRBJ2-7; TRBD1 matches at 9 bases. CDR3 length equals 16 residues. With 4 bases clipped from V and 7 bases from J, the junction kept 15 bases outside the gene matches. Per germline, CDR1 SGDLS and CDR2 YYNGEE. In DNA, the CDR3 is TGTGCCAGCAGCCCCGCCCTCGGGACAGGGTATGGAGAGCAGTACTTC. Translated, it gives CASSPALGTGYGEQYF.

The CDR3 reads CASSELADRGVYQPQHF. CDR3 sequence (DNA): TGTGCCAGCAGTGAACTCGCGGACAGGGGGGTTTACCAGCCCCAGCATTTT. The chain carries TRBV6-1 and TRBJ1-5, with 10 bases aligning to TRBD1. Germline values: CDR1 MNHNS, CDR2 SASEGT. Trimming took 2 bases from V and 7 from J; bases not matched to a gene: 11. The CDR3 is made up of 17 amino acids.

The rearrangement joins TRBV28 to TRBJ2-3; possible D gene TRBD1, 6 bases. Looked up from germline, CDR1 is MDHEN and CDR2 is SYDVKM. The V end was cut by 2 bases, the J end by 2 bases, with 11 bases between. The CDR3 loop spans 15 amino acids. The CDR3 DNA sequence: TGTGCCAGCAGTTTAATTGGGGACATCACAGATACGCAGTATTTT. Its translation is CASSLIGDITDTQYF.

The chain recombines TRBV30 with TRBJ2-2; TRBD2 matches 7 bases. Germline V gives CDR1 GTSNPN, CDR2 SVGIG (reference sequence). The CDR3 runs to 15 residues. The trim removed 3 bases at V and 3 bases at J, leaving 7 bases unmatched. The CDR3 spells CAWRSGGSHTGELFF. As DNA, the CDR3 is TGTGCCTGGAGGTCCGGCGGGAGCCACACCGGGGAGCTGTTTTTT.

The chain has TRBV7-2 and TRBJ2-2; 9 positions match TRBD2. This CDR3 is built from 14 residues. CDR1 is SGHTA and CDR2 is FQGNSA in the germline V gene. V lost 5 bases, J lost 4 bases, and 2 bases stayed unmatched. The CDR3 bases are TGTGCCAGCAGCCCTAGCGGGATCACCGGGGAGCTGTTTTTT. This codes for CASSPSGITGELFF.

This chain connects TRBV23-1 to TRBJ1-5; 7 bases line up with TRBD1. TRBV23-1 is designated an ORF whose function remains uncertain. V lost 0 bases to trimming and J lost 1 base; unmatched junction nucleotides: 3. The length of the CDR3 is 16 residues. The CDR3 loop reads CASSQSGQLSNQPQHF. The CDR3 nucleotides read TGCGCCAGCAGTCAATCGGGACAGCTCAGCAATCAGCCCCAGCATTTT.

CDR3 in amino acids: CASSLAGGGGETQYF. The CDR3 nucleotides are TGTGCCAGCAGCTTAGCAGGGGGAGGTGGCGAGACCCAGTACTTC. The V gene is TRBV7-3, the J gene TRBJ2-5; maybe TRBD1 (7 bases). V lost 2 bases to trimming and J lost 5 bases, with 15 bases between them. CDR3 size: 15 residues. Germline V gene data show CDR1 as SGHTA and CDR2 as FQGTGA. Full variable domain (missing parts from reference TRBV7-3 and TRBJ2-5): GAGVSQTPSNKVTEKGKYVELRCDPISGHTALYWYRQSLGQGPEFLIYFQGTGAADDSGLPNDRFFAVRPEGSVSTLKIQRTERGDSAVYLCASSLAGGGGETQYFGPGTRLLVL.

This clone was seen just once. This chain connects TRBV7-8 to TRBJ1-3, with unresolved D. V gave up 0 bases and J gave up 0 bases, with 9 bases separating them. CDR3 length: 16 amino acids. Germline values: CDR1 SGHVS, CDR2 FQNEAQ. The CDR3 region has the DNA TGTGCCAGCAGCTTAGCCGGACTGATCTCTGGAAACACCATATATTTT. This translates into CASSLAGLISGNTIYF.

The chain links TRBV6-5 to TRBJ2-5, with 9 bases fitting TRBD2. Matching the DNA end better, TRBJ2-7 makes the J call doubtful. This CDR3 is built from 14 residues. The germline CDR1 and CDR2 sequences are MNHEY and SVGAGI. Here the CDR3 reads CASSPGGGAYEQYF. The CDR3 nucleotides are TGTGCCAGCAGTCCTGGCGGGGGGGCCTACGAGCAGTACTTC.

This clone was seen more than once but under ten times. This chain joins TRBV2 and TRBJ2-1; TRBD2 matches at 10 bases. Looked up from germline, CDR1 is SNHLY and CDR2 is FYNNEI. After removal of 7 bases from V and 9 bases from J, the junction contained 6 bases not matched to a gene. CDR3 size: 13 residues. The CDR3 is CASTLAGDGEQFF. CDR3 DNA: TGTGCCAGCACCCTAGCGGGAGACGGTGAGCAGTTCTTC. The full variable domain, rest sourced from reference TRBV2 and TRBJ2-1, is EPEVTQTPSHQVTQMGQEVILRCVPISNHLYFYWYRQILGQKVEFLVSFYNNEISEKSEIFDDQFSVERPDGSNFTLKIRSTKLEDSAMYFCASTLAGDGEQFFGPGTRLTVL.

V usage is TRBV5-1 and J usage is TRBJ2-1; the match to TRBD2 covers 11 bases. V trimming: 4 bases; J trimming: 4 bases; junction bases outside the gene matches: 7. The CDR3 length is 16 residues. The germline CDR1 and CDR2 sequences are SGHRS and YFSETQ. The CDR3 region has the DNA TGCGCCAGCAGCCTCTCTAGCGGGGGGCTTTACAATGAGCAGTTCTTC. It translates to CASSLSSGGLYNEQFF.

This clone was detected only once. The chain uses TRBV18 and TRBJ2-7, with a possible D match to TRBD2 (6 bases). V shed 0 bases and J shed 3 bases, with 12 bases lying between them. CDR3 length: 15 residues. CDR1 and CDR2 (germline): KGHSH, LQKENI. The CDR3 DNA reads as TGTGCCAGCTCACCACCCACGGGACTTCACTACGAGCAGTACTTC. Translating it yields CASSPPTGLHYEQYF. Filled out from reference TRBV18 and TRBJ2-7, the complete variable domain reads NAGVMQNPRHLVRRRGQEARLRCSPMKGHSHVYWYRQLPEEGLKFMVYLQKENIIDESGMPKERFSAEFPKEGPSILRIQQVVRGDSAAYFCASSPPTGLHYEQYFGPGTRLTVT.

V usage is TRBV2 and J usage is TRBJ2-7, with 7 bases fitting TRBD2. The CDR3 contains 13 residues. Germline V CDR1 and CDR2: SNHLY, FYNNEI. With V trimmed by 4 bases and J by 5 bases, 5 bases remained unmatched. The CDR3 loop reads CASSAYSGDEQYF. The DNA for the CDR3 is TGTGCCAGCAGTGCTTACAGCGGGGACGAGCAGTACTTC.

V gene TRBV29-1 combines with J gene TRBJ2-1, with 9 positions matching TRBD1. CDR1 SQVTM and CDR2 ANQGSEA come from the germline V gene. The CDR3 is 13 residues long. The V gene end was trimmed by 7 bases and the J gene end by 7 bases; junction bases not matched to a gene: 8. The CDR3 DNA reads TGCAGCGCCGGGACAGGGTGGGAGAATGAGCAGTTCTTC. Its protein is CSAGTGWENEQFF.

The chain employs TRBV30 and TRBJ2-7; TRBD2 agrees at 11 bases. Per the germline V gene, CDR1 is GTSNPN and CDR2 is SVGIG (reference sequence). The V segment lost 2 bases and the J segment 3 bases; nucleotides outside the gene matches: 15. The CDR3 sequence is 18 residues long. The CDR3 DNA reads as TGTGCCTGGAGTCCCAGAGAATTACTAGCGGGGGATTTCTACGAGCAGTACTTC. Translation: CAWSPRELLAGDFYEQYF.

The chain uses TRBV9 and TRBJ2-7; TRBD2 matches at 12 bases. Looked up from germline, CDR1 is SGDLS and CDR2 is YYNGEE. V lost 3 bases to trimming and J lost 3 bases; unmatched junction nucleotides: 10. CDR3 length equals 17 residues. CDR3 sequence reads: CASSETGLAGTDYEQYF. CDR3 bases: TGTGCCAGCAGCGAAACCGGACTAGCGGGGACCGACTACGAGCAGTACTTC.

The chain is built from TRBV28 and TRBJ2-5, with 8 bases that match TRBD1. Germline lookup yields CDR1 MDHEN and CDR2 SYDVKM. V was pared by 1 base and J by 6 bases, with 10 bases of the junction left unmatched. This CDR3 comprises 16 residues. The CDR3 sequence is CASSLSRTGTRKTQYF. The CDR3 coding sequence is TGTGCCAGCAGTTTATCTCGGACAGGGACAAGGAAGACCCAGTACTTC.

The chain employs TRBV15 and TRBJ2-2; D gene unclear. The CDR3 covers 12 residues. Germline V gene lookup returns CDR1 LNHNV and CDR2 YYDKDF (reference sequence). The V gene lost 2 bases and the J gene lost 7 bases, with 5 bases spanning the gap. The CDR3 here is CATSRPSGELFF. The CDR3 DNA reads as TGTGCCACCAGCAGACCTAGCGGGGAGCTGTTTTTT.